What follows are 14 T cell receptor beta chains derived from one specimen sequenced in a study of blood T cell repertoires in COVID-19 (dated by TCRdb to between 2020 and 2021). Library method: the immunoSEQ multiplex PCR assay. The table was pulled from immuneACCESS by TCRdb, which kept in-frame rearrangements only. Such tables lose some clones; where checked, under half of the loss comes from unresolved V genes, and the rest has no known cause. In all, the sample holds a few hundred thousand clones, and about 87% of those were seen once. The ten most abundant clones make up 1.5% to 2% of the sample. Material for sequencing was PBMCs or T cells enriched from blood (not recorded which). The receptors come from a man between 40 and 49 years old in a cohort exposed to, infected with or recovered from COVID-19 (not recorded which).

Of note for this clone: The junction and the germline gene differ at one end; a read error may be behind it. V usage is TRBV7-2 and J usage is TRBJ2-5, with a tentative D call TRBD1 (6 bases). In germline, CDR1 is SGHTA, CDR2 FQGNSA. This CDR3 is built from 15 residues. The CDR3 DNA is TGTGCCAGCAGCCAAACGACAGGACCCCAAGGGACCCAGTACTTC. Translated, it gives CASSQTTGPQGTQYF.

This clone was seen just once. The V and J genes are TRBV27 and TRBJ2-7; 7 nucleotides align to TRBD1. This CDR3 spans 15 amino acids. Per the germline V gene, CDR1 is MNHEY and CDR2 is SMNVEV (reference sequence). V shed 5 bases and J 4 bases; nucleotides not matched to a gene: 11. The CDR3 nucleotides read TGTGCCAGCAGTCCGAACAGGGGTGTACATTACGAGCAGTACTTC. Its translation is CASSPNRGVHYEQYF.

The rearrangement uses TRBV2 and TRBJ2-2, with 7 nucleotides matching TRBD2. CDR3 length equals 15 residues. With 6 bases clipped from V and 5 bases from J, the junction kept 9 bases outside the gene matches. The V gene's germline CDR1 is SNHLY and CDR2 FYNNEI. DNA of the CDR3: TGTGCCAGCAGGGCCGGACTAGTTAGGACCGGGGAGCTGTTTTTT. This sequence encodes CASRAGLVRTGELFF.

The chain employs TRBV23-1 and TRBJ2-7; D remains ambiguous. TRBV23-1 is known as an ORF, though its function is uncertain. V dropped 4 bases and J dropped 2 bases, with 12 bases sitting between them. This CDR3 spans 14 amino acids. CDR3 bases: TGCGCCAGCAGTCCTCTCACGGTCCCCTACGAGCAGTACTTC. It is translated as CASSPLTVPYEQYF.

The chain couples TRBV5-1 to TRBJ2-7; 10 bases align to TRBD1. Unmatched junction bases numbered 7, after V lost 4 bases and J lost 3 bases. The CDR3 loop spans 15 amino acids. The V gene's germline CDR1 is SGHRS and CDR2 YFSETQ. CDR3 sequence reads: CASSPPGQGIYEQYF. As DNA, the CDR3 is TGCGCCAGCAGCCCCCCGGGACAGGGGATCTACGAGCAGTACTTC.

This chain joins TRBV6-5 and TRBJ2-3; 8 bases match TRBD1. The CDR3 has 15 amino acids. Trimming at V came to 5 bases and at J to 2 bases, leaving 6 bases not matched to a gene. Germline V lookup: CDR1 MNHEY, CDR2 SVGAGI. The CDR3 coding sequence is TGTGCCAGCAGTACACCGGGACAGGTCACAGATACGCAGTATTTT. It encodes CASSTPGQVTDTQYF.

The chain has TRBV19 and TRBJ1-4; 9 positions agree with TRBD1. The CDR3 has 16 residues. Unmatched junction bases numbered 13, after V lost 7 bases and J lost 7 bases. Germline CDR1 reads LNHDA; CDR2 reads SQIVND (reference sequence). The CDR3 is CASKRQGGASGEKLFF. The CDR3 DNA reads TGTGCCAGTAAGCGACAGGGGGGTGCATCGGGTGAAAAACTGTTTTTT.

The rearrangement uses TRBV5-1 and TRBJ1-2; TRBD1 might be the D (6 bases). Trimming took 3 bases from V and 5 from J, leaving 8 bases between them. Germline-derived CDR1 and CDR2 are SGHRS and YFSETQ. The CDR3 contains 12 residues. CDR3 sequence (DNA): TGCGCCAGCAGCTCAGGGGAATATGGCTACACCTTC. This gives the protein CASSSGEYGYTF.

This rearrangement joins TRBV6-5 to TRBJ1-1; D is possibly TRBD1 (6 bases). The CDR3 is 15 residues long. Trimming removed 4 bases at V and 2 bases at J, with 14 bases between. Germline V gene sequence: CDR1 MNHEY, CDR2 SVGAGI. The CDR3 sequence: CASSFQGWANTEAFF. The CDR3 DNA reads TGTGCCAGCAGTTTCCAGGGGTGGGCTAACACTGAAGCTTTCTTT.

The rearrangement uses TRBV5-1 and TRBJ1-4; D is unclear. Trimming took off 4 bases at V and 8 bases at J, with 15 bases between the two ends. Germline lookup yields CDR1 SGHRS and CDR2 YFSETQ. CDR3 length: 14 residues. Here the CDR3 reads CASSVTSSGEKLFF. The CDR3 nucleotides are TGCGCCAGCAGCGTTACATCATCTGGCGAAAAACTGTTTTTT.

The chain links TRBV7-9 to TRBJ1-2; D is possibly TRBD1 (5 bases). The CDR3 covers 15 residues. Trimming cost V 2 bases and J 6 bases, with 16 bases left between them. Germline V lookup: CDR1 SEHNR, CDR2 FQNEAQ (reference sequence). The DNA for the CDR3 is TGTGCCAGCAGCTTAAGCAGTGCAGGGCGGCATGGCTACACCTTC. It is translated as CASSLSSAGRHGYTF.

This clone appeared once. The chain has TRBV18 and TRBJ1-1; D not certain. Germline CDR1 reads KGHSH; CDR2 reads LQKENI. The ends were cut back, 3 bases at V and 0 bases at J, with 8 bases in the middle. The CDR3 extends over 14 amino acids. CDR3 nucleotide sequence: TGTGCCAGCTCACCCCGCGGGGTGAACACTGAAGCTTTCTTT. It is translated as CASSPRGVNTEAFF.

This sequence joins TRBV4-1 and TRBJ1-5; perhaps TRBD1 as D (6 bases). V was trimmed by 0 bases and J by 6 bases, leaving 15 bases between them. CDR1 and CDR2 from the germline V gene are MGHRA and YSYEKL. This CDR3 region has 16 residues. This chain's CDR3 is CASSQDGGRAGQPQHF. CDR3 in DNA: TGCGCCAGCAGCCAAGATGGGGGCAGGGCGGGTCAGCCCCAGCATTTT.

This clone has a single count. V and J are TRBV2 and TRBJ1-6, with D tentatively TRBD1 (6 bases). In germline, CDR1 is SNHLY, CDR2 FYNNEI. The V and J ends lost 7 bases and 3 bases respectively, with 13 bases between them. The length of the CDR3 is 15 residues. This CDR3 reads CASTSTGNYNSPLHF. The CDR3 DNA sequence: TGTGCCAGCACTTCGACAGGCAACTATAATTCACCCCTCCACTTT.